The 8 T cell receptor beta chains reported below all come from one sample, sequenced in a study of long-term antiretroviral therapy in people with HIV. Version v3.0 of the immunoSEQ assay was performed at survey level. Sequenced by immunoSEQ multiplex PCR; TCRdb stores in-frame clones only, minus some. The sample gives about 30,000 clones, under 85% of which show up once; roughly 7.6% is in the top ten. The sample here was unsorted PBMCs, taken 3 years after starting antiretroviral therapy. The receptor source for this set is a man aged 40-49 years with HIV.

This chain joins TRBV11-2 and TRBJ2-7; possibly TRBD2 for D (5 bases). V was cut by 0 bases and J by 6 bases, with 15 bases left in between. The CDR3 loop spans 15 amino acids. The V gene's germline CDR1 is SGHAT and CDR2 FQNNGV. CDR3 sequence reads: CASSLDQREDPEQYF. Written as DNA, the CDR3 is TGTGCCAGCAGCTTAGATCAGAGGGAAGACCCCGAGCAGTACTTC.

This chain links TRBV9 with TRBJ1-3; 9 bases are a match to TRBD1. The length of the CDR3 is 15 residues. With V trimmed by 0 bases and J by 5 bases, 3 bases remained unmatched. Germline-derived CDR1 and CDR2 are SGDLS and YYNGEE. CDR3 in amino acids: CASSVEGTGRNTIYF. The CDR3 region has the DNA TGTGCCAGCAGCGTAGAAGGGACAGGGAGAAACACCATATATTTT.

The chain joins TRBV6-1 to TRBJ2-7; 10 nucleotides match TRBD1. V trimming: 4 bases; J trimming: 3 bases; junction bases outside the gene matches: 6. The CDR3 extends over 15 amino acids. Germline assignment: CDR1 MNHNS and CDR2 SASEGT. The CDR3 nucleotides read TGTGCCAGCAGTGCGAGCGGGACAGGGGTCTACGAGCAGTACTTC. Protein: CASSASGTGVYEQYF.

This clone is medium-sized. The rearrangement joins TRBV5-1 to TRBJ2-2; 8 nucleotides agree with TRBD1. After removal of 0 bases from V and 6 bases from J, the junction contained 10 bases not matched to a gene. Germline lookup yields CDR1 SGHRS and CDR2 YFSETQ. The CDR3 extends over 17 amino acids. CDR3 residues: CASSLARTGGQSGELFF. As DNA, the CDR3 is TGCGCCAGCAGCTTGGCCCGAACAGGGGGTCAGTCCGGGGAGCTGTTTTTT.

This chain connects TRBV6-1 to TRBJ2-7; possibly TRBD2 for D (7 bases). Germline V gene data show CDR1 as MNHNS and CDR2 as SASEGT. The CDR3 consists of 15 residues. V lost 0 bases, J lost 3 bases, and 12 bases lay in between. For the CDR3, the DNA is TGTGCCAGCAGTGAAGCGCCGGGGGGCGACTACGAGCAGTACTTC. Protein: CASSEAPGGDYEQYF.

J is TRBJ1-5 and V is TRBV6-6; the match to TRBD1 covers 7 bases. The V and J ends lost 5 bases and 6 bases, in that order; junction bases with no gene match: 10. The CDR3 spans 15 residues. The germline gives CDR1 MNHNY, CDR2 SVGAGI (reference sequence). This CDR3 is CASSARQGSGQPQHF. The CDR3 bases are TGTGCCAGCAGTGCCCGACAGGGAAGTGGTCAGCCCCAGCATTTT.

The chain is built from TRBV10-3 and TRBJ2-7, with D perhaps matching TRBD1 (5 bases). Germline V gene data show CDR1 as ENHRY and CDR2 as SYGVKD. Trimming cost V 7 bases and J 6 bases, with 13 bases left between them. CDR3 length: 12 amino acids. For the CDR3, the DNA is TGTGCCATCAATAGTGGACAAGGCGAGCAGTACTTC. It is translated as CAINSGQGEQYF.

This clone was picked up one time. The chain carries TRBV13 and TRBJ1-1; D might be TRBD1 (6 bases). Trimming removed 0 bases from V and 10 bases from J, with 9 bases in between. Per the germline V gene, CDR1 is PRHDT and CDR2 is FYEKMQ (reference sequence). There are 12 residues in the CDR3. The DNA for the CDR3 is TGTGCCAGCAGCTTAGGTACAGGGCGAGCTTTCTTT. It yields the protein CASSLGTGRAFF. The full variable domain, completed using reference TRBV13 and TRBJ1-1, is AAGVIQSPRHLIKEKRETATLKCYPIPRHDTVYWYQQGPGQDPQFLISFYEKMQSDKGSIPDRFSAQQFSDYHSELNMSSLELGDSALYFCASSLGTGRAFFGQGTRLTVV.